This TCR beta chain was identified in a study of beta chain features in type 1 diabetes. Study-level findings and limits: Researchers report that Type 1 diabetes patients had moderately but significantly shorter TCRB CDR3s across all four CD4+ subsets.

Researchers reported sorting CD4+ naive, central memory, regulatory and stem cell-like memory cells via CD45RO/CCR7/CD25/CD127/CD95/CD27. All of the isolated RNA was reverse transcribed, so expressed TCRB transcripts were sequenced. The method was immunoSEQ multiplex PCR; TCRdb's version includes in-frame clones alone and lacks a portion of them. The sample includes about 170,000 clones, approximately 8.4% of them seen just once. Germline V lookup: CDR1 MDHEN, CDR2 SYDVKM. This CDR3 contains 14 residues. V lost 3 bases, J lost 8 bases, and 16 bases lay in between. This clone appeared a few times. No antigen is known for it.

What was sequenced was central memory CD4+ T cells from blood. The chain employs TRBV28 and TRBJ1-1; D is undetermined. This TCR derives from a man between 18 and 29 years old with type 1 diabetes. CDR3 nucleotides: TGTGCCAGCAGTTTTCGTGTCACCGGGAAAGAAGCTTTCTTT. Translation: CASSFRVTGKEAFF.